Presented here are 24 T cell receptor beta chains from one specimen sequenced in a study of CD8 T cells in ankylosing spondylitis (TCRdb year 2017). Library method: 5' RACE. Sequencing was carried out with an Illumina HiSeq 2500. TCRdb reanalyzed the raw reads on its own, using fastp at Q25 for trimming and MiXCR for clone calling, and kept in-frame beta chains. Every distinct CDR3 protein forms one entry, paired with its most common genes and DNA. In this sample the table shows about 360,000 distinct CDR3 sequences, more than 20% of which occur a single time. Clones ranked in the top ten supply around 13% of the sample. Sequences were obtained from blood, either unsorted or a sorted T cell fraction (not recorded which). These receptors came from a male donor with ankylosing spondylitis or in good health (not recorded which).

This clonotype turned up a few times. J is TRBJ2-7 and V is TRBV7-9, with 10 bases lining up with TRBD1. The CDR3 length is 16 residues. V trimming: 5 bases; J trimming: 5 bases; junction bases outside the gene matches: 12. Germline V lookup: CDR1 SEHNR, CDR2 FQNEAQ (reference sequence). The CDR3 bases are TGTGCCAGCAGCCCTAGGACAGGGGGGCAGGTGAACGAGCAGTACTTC. Encoded protein: CASSPRTGGQVNEQYF.

This clonotype was counted between two and nine times. V and J are TRBV30 and TRBJ2-1; D might be TRBD1 (5 bases). The ends were cut back, 2 bases at V and 9 bases at J, with 11 bases in the middle. The CDR3 sequence is 12 residues long. Germline V gene lookup returns CDR1 GTSNPN and CDR2 SVGIG (reference sequence). The CDR3: CAWSSGLGEQFF. CDR3 DNA sequence: TGTGCCTGGAGTTCAGGGTTGGGTGAGCAGTTCTTC.

The chain carries TRBV12-3 or TRBV12-4 and TRBJ1-1; no definite D call. The length of the CDR3 is 13 residues. V lost 3 bases to trimming and J lost 5 bases, with 10 bases between them. The CDR3 DNA sequence: TGTGCCAGCAGTTTTGAGGCGGGGACTGAAGCTTTCTTT. Translated: CASSFEAGTEAFF.

This rearrangement joins TRBV10-3 to TRBJ2-2, with 14 bases lining up with TRBD2. Germline V gene data show CDR1 as ENHRY and CDR2 as SYGVKD. V dropped 6 bases and J dropped 2; count of bases not matched to a gene: 8. The CDR3 totals 18 residues. The chain's CDR3 is CAIRPGTSGGRNTGELFF. The DNA for the CDR3 is TGTGCCATCAGGCCCGGGACTAGCGGGGGCCGAAACACCGGGGAGCTGTTTTTT.

V usage is TRBV7-9 and J usage is TRBJ2-7; D may be TRBD1 (6 bases). Germline-derived CDR1 and CDR2 are SEHNR and FQNEAQ (reference sequence). The CDR3 is 13 residues long. V was pared by 5 bases and J by 9 bases, with 17 bases between. The CDR3: CASSPQVGARQYF. The CDR3 DNA reads as TGTGCCAGCAGCCCCCAGGTGGGGGCCCGGCAGTACTTC.

This rearrangement joins TRBV7-9 to TRBJ2-5; a weak D match, TRBD2 (5 bases). This CDR3 is built from 15 residues. V was clipped by 5 bases and J by 0 bases, with 13 bases between them. CDR1 and CDR2 (germline): SEHNR, FQNEAQ (reference sequence). The CDR3 sequence is CASSILEGYQETQYF. The CDR3 DNA sequence: TGTGCCAGCAGCATCCTAGAGGGATACCAAGAGACCCAGTACTTC. The whole variable domain, remainder taken from reference TRBV7-9 and TRBJ2-5, is DTGVSQNPRHKITKRGQNVTFRCDPISEHNRLYWYRQTLGQGPEFLTYFQNEAQLEKSRLLSDRFSAERPKGSFSTLEIQRTEQGDSAMYLCASSILEGYQETQYFGPGTRLLVL.

This clonotype was seen a handful of times. The rearrangement links TRBV20-1 to TRBJ2-1, with D unresolved. The germline V gene has CDR1 DFQATT and CDR2 SNEGSKA (reference sequence). This CDR3 contains 15 residues. V was cut by 0 bases and J by 0 bases, with 9 bases left in between. The CDR3 sequence is CSARDHGSSYNEQFF. In DNA, the CDR3 is TGCAGTGCTAGAGATCACGGTAGCTCCTACAATGAGCAGTTCTTC.

This clonotype was counted only a few times. The chain couples TRBV12-3 or TRBV12-4 to TRBJ2-5; unclear D gene. The ends were cut back, 8 bases at V and 5 bases at J, with 6 bases in the middle. The CDR3 has 10 amino acids. DNA of the CDR3: TGTGCCAGCGCCGGGGAGACCCAGTACTTC. This gives the protein CASAGETQYF.

The rearrangement joins TRBV6-4 to TRBJ2-2; TRBD1 matches 8 bases. The CDR3 length is 15 residues. V was clipped by 5 bases and J by 4 bases; unmatched bases: 6. Germline CDR1 MRHNA, CDR2 SNTAGT. CDR3 coding DNA: TGTGCCAGCAGTACGGACAGGGTCGGCACCGGGGAGCTGTTTTTT. Residues: CASSTDRVGTGELFF.

V usage is TRBV12-3 or TRBV12-4 and J usage is TRBJ2-7; D is unresolved. V lost 3 bases, J lost 2 bases, and 8 bases lay in between. The CDR3 is made up of 13 amino acids. The CDR3 loop is CASSFTSPYEQYF. The CDR3 bases are TGTGCCAGCAGTTTTACCAGCCCCTACGAGCAGTACTTC.

The rearrangement uses TRBV27 and TRBJ2-5, with TRBD2 matching 12 bases. Germline-derived CDR1 and CDR2 are MNHEY and SMNVEV (reference sequence). V gave up 1 base and J gave up 4 bases; unmatched junction bases: 7. The CDR3 runs to 17 residues. Here the CDR3 DNA reads TGTGCCAGCAGTTTATACGCTAGCGGGGGGGCCCGAGAGACCCAGTACTTC. Its protein product is CASSLYASGGARETQYF.

Here the CDR3 reads CASSQPGQGADEQFF. The CDR3 nucleotides read TGTGCCAGCAGCCAGCCGGGACAGGGGGCGGATGAGCAGTTCTTC. V is TRBV3-1 and J is TRBJ2-1; 12 bases are a match to TRBD1. The CDR3 covers 15 residues. Trimming at V came to 3 bases and at J to 8 bases, leaving 5 bases not matched to a gene. CDR1 is LGHDT, CDR2 YNNKEL, per germline (reference sequence).

The V gene is TRBV2, the J gene TRBJ2-3, with 8 nucleotides matching TRBD1. This CDR3 region has 14 residues. Trimming cost V 9 bases and J 5 bases; bases outside gene matches: 10. Germline CDR1 is SNHLY and CDR2 is FYNNEI. Written as DNA, the CDR3 is TGTGCCAGGACGGACAGGGCCGGAGGAGATACGCAGTATTTT. Protein sequence: CARTDRAGGDTQYF.

The sample holds many counts of this clonotype. The chain employs TRBV2 and TRBJ2-3; D may be TRBD2 (5 bases). The CDR3 has 14 amino acids. Trimming removed 8 bases at V and 4 bases at J, with 16 bases between. Looked up from germline, CDR1 is SNHLY and CDR2 is FYNNEI. This chain's CDR3 is CASGKGSASDTQYF. The CDR3 region has the DNA TGTGCCAGCGGGAAGGGTAGCGCGTCAGATACGCAGTATTTT. Variable domain in full (rest from reference TRBV2 and TRBJ2-3): EPEVTQTPSHQVTQMGQEVILRCVPISNHLYFYWYRQILGQKVEFLVSFYNNEISEKSEIFDDQFSVERPDGSNFTLKIRSTKLEDSAMYFCASGKGSASDTQYFGPGTRLTVL.

This clonotype was seen only a few times. The rearrangement links TRBV10-1 to TRBJ1-3; D unclear. There are 15 residues in the CDR3. Per germline, CDR1 WNHNN and CDR2 SYGVQD (reference sequence). V was cut by 3 bases and J by 1 base, with 10 bases left in between. The CDR3 DNA follows: TGCGCCAGCAGTGAAGACAAATTATCTGGAAACACCATATATTTT. This gives the protein CASSEDKLSGNTIYF.

This clonotype was seen a handful of times. The chain joins TRBV7-9 to TRBJ2-4, with 8 bases identical to TRBD1. Per germline, CDR1 SEHNR and CDR2 FQNEAQ (reference sequence). The CDR3 loop spans 16 amino acids. The junction had 5 bases not matched to a gene; V was cut back by 4 bases and J by 0 bases. CDR3 in amino acids: CASSSGQGRAKNIQYF. For the CDR3, the DNA is TGTGCCAGCAGCTCTGGACAGGGCAGAGCCAAAAACATTCAGTACTTC.

The sample holds a few counts of this clonotype. The genes are TRBV20-1 and TRBJ2-3; no firm D call. The CDR3 runs 11 residues. Germline CDR1 is DFQATT and CDR2 is SNEGSKA (reference sequence). The V end lost 5 bases, the J end lost 6 bases, and 9 bases lay between the germline ends. In DNA form, the CDR3 reads TGCAGTGCTTCCAGTGGGGATACGCAGTATTTT. Residues: CSASSGDTQYF.

The chain couples TRBV5-1 to TRBJ2-5; maybe TRBD1 (5 bases). The CDR3 extends over 16 amino acids. Trimming cost V 4 bases and J 0 bases, with 16 bases left between them. The germline V gene encodes CDR1 SGHRS and CDR2 YFSETQ. CDR3 nucleotide sequence: TGCGCCAGCAGCCCAGGGCGGTCCGTGTACCAAGAGACCCAGTACTTC. Residues: CASSPGRSVYQETQYF.

This clonotype turned up a few times. The chain employs TRBV4-1 and TRBJ1-1, with a weak D call TRBD1 (5 bases). From germline, CDR1 is MGHRA and CDR2 YSYEKL. The germline V and J ends were trimmed by 0 bases and 6 bases, with 11 bases remaining between them. CDR3 size: 14 residues. As DNA, the CDR3 is TGCGCCAGCAGCCAAGACAGGTTGGGGGCTGAAGCTTTCTTT. It codes for CASSQDRLGAEAFF.

This clonotype was seen a few times. V is TRBV12-3 or TRBV12-4 and J is TRBJ2-5, with 10 bases identical to TRBD2. The CDR3 length is 16 residues. Trimming took 5 bases from V and 0 from J; bases not matched to a gene: 6. The CDR3 region has the DNA TGTGCCAGCAGTGGGGGGACTAGCGTGGACCAAGAGACCCAGTACTTC. Its protein is CASSGGTSVDQETQYF.

In this sample, this clonotype turned up a few times. This chain uses TRBV10-3 with TRBJ2-5; TRBD2 might be the D (7 bases). Germline CDR1 ENHRY, CDR2 SYGVKD. V was clipped by 3 bases and J by 5 bases, with 19 bases between them. There are 16 residues in the CDR3. The CDR3 loop reads CAISEGRGALWETQYF. The CDR3 coding sequence is TGTGCCATCAGTGAAGGTCGGGGGGCTCTGTGGGAGACCCAGTACTTC.

CDR3 amino acids: CASSVPTGAQETQYF. The CDR3 DNA sequence: TGTGCCAGCAGCGTCCCAACAGGGGCCCAAGAGACCCAGTACTTC. The V call is TRBV7-9, the J call TRBJ2-5; 7 nucleotides match TRBD1. The V and J ends lost 5 bases and 1 base, in that order; junction bases with no gene match: 7. This CDR3 is 15 amino acids long. Germline V gene data show CDR1 as SEHNR and CDR2 as FQNEAQ (reference sequence).

A few counts support this clonotype. The V gene is TRBV2, the J gene TRBJ2-1; TRBD1 might be the D (6 bases). Trimming took off 6 bases at V and 9 bases at J, with 12 bases between the two ends. The germline V gene encodes CDR1 SNHLY and CDR2 FYNNEI. This CDR3 is built from 12 residues. The CDR3 DNA follows: TGTGCCAGCAGACAGGGAGATATTGAGCAGTTCTTC. It is translated as CASRQGDIEQFF.

This chain joins TRBV7-6 and TRBJ2-1; D is ambiguous. CDR3 length equals 15 residues. Germline CDR1 reads SGHVS; CDR2 reads FNYEAQ. Trimming cost V 1 base and J 4 bases, with 11 bases left between them. The CDR3 DNA reads as TGTGCCAGCAGCTTAGGGACGGTTATTTACAATGAGCAGTTCTTC. Translation: CASSLGTVIYNEQFF.